This is a list of T cell receptor beta chains from one sample in a study of blood T cell repertoires in COVID-19. Libraries were prepared by immunoSEQ multiplex PCR; TCRdb keeps only in-frame clonotypes and omits some of them. The sample includes some 500,000 clones, over 75% seen only once; the top ten take 1.5% to 2%. The sample consisted of PBMCs or T cells enriched from blood (not recorded which). The receptors stem from a woman aged 40 to 50 who had recovered from COVID-19. Both conserved end residues are part of each CDR3. Fields, in order: CDR3 length, D gene, clone size, V gene, J gene, CDR3 DNA, CDR3 protein. D genes are given only for firm matches. A clone size is listed for some rows: how often the clone was seen (once, few, many), or a class if it is expanded.

14	TRBD1	NA	TRBV9	TRBJ1-1	TGTGCCAGCAGCGTAGCTTTAGGGACAGGTGAAGCTTTCTTT	CASSVALGTGEAFF
15	NA	NA	TRBV9	TRBJ2-6	TGTGCCAGCAGCGCAGGCAGGGCGGGGGCCAACGTCCTGACTTTC	CASSAGRAGANVLTF
20	TRBD2	NA	TRBV5-1	TRBJ2-5	TGCGCCAGCAGCTTGGGGGGGAAAACTAGCGGGAGGGCCGAGGAAGAGACCCAGTACTTC	CASSLGGKTSGRAEEETQYF
14	NA	NA	TRBV7-2	TRBJ2-7	TGTGCCAGCAGGAGTAGACAGGCTCCCTACGAGCAGTACTTC	CASRSRQAPYEQYF
15	NA	NA	TRBV19	TRBJ2-6	TGTGCCAGTAGTCCTTCCCTTTCTGGGGCCAACGTCCTGACTTTC	CASSPSLSGANVLTF
13	NA	once	TRBV5-5	TRBJ2-7	TGTGCCAGCAGCTTGGGCGCTGCCTACGAGCAGTACTTC	CASSLGAAYEQYF
18	TRBD2	NA	TRBV11-3	TRBJ2-1	TGTGCCAGCAGCGCCGCGACTAGCGGGAGGGGGACCTACAATGAGCAGTTCTTC	CASSAATSGRGTYNEQFF
17	TRBD1	NA	TRBV6-2/TRBV6-3	TRBJ1-2	TGTGCCAGCAGTTATTCGTCCGGGACAGGGGGCGGCTATGGCTACACCTTC	CASSYSSGTGGGYGYTF
15	NA	NA	TRBV27	TRBJ1-6	TGTGCCAGCAGCCGGTCAGCGGGACCTGGTTCACCCCTCCACTTT	CASSRSAGPGSPLHF
15	NA	NA	TRBV7-2	TRBJ1-2	TGTGCCAGCAGCTTAGGTTTAGGGGTCTCCTATGGCTACACCTTC	CASSLGLGVSYGYTF
16	TRBD2	NA	TRBV29-1	TRBJ2-1	TGCAGCGTGATCGGGGAGACAGCGGGAGCGTACAATGAGCAGTTCTTC	CSVIGETAGAYNEQFF
13	NA	NA	TRBV2	TRBJ1-5	TGTGCCAGCAGTGTCTATAGCAATCAGCCCCAGCATTTT	CASSVYSNQPQHF
14	TRBD1	NA	TRBV6-5	TRBJ1-1	TGTGCCAGCAGTTACACAGGGGTGAACACTGAAGCTTTCTTT	CASSYTGVNTEAFF
14	TRBD1	NA	TRBV19	TRBJ1-5	TGTGCCAGCAAGTGGACAGGGGGCACTCAGCCCCAGCATTTT	CASKWTGGTQPQHF
13	NA	NA	TRBV7-8	TRBJ1-4	TGTGCCAGCAGCCCTCCGCGCCCTGGAAAACTGTTTTTT	CASSPPRPGKLFF
18	NA	few	TRBV21-1	TRBJ2-7	TGTGCCAGCCAAATTGCGGGGGACATCCCACCCCTTTCGTACGAGCAGTACTTC	CASQIAGDIPPLSYEQYF
15	NA	once	TRBV4-3	TRBJ1-1	TGCGCCAGCAGCCAAGATCTGGGAGAGAACACTGAAGCTTTCTTT	CASSQDLGENTEAFF
18	TRBD2	NA	TRBV13	TRBJ2-3	TGTGCCAGCAGCTGGCGGGGTAGCGGGAGGGGGACACCAGATACGCAGTATTTT	CASSWRGSGRGTPDTQYF
13	NA	NA	TRBV2	TRBJ1-1	TGTGCCAACCACGCCGGACAGAACACTGAAGCTTTCTTT	CANHAGQNTEAFF
14	NA	NA	TRBV9	TRBJ2-5	TGTGCCAGCAGCGTAGAGGCGGCTCAAGAGACCCAGTACTTC	CASSVEAAQETQYF
14	NA	once	TRBV19	TRBJ1-3	TGTGCCAGTAGTCGACAGGTATCTGGAAACACCATATATTTT	CASSRQVSGNTIYF
12	TRBD1	NA	TRBV12-3/TRBV12-4	TRBJ2-5	TGTGCCAGCAGTGGGACAGGCGAGACCCAGTACTTC	CASSGTGETQYF
17	TRBD1	NA	TRBV4-1	TRBJ1-1	TGCGCCAGCAGCCAAGAAGATGACAGGGAGATCAACACTGAAGCTTTCTTT	CASSQEDDREINTEAFF
17	TRBD2	NA	TRBV10-2	TRBJ2-5	TGCGCCAGCAGTGAGTCTTGGGCTAGCGGAGACCAAGAGACCCAGTACTTC	CASSESWASGDQETQYF
13	TRBD1	NA	TRBV6-5	TRBJ2-7	TGTGCCAGCAGACGCGACAGGGGCCACGAGCAGTACTTC	CASRRDRGHEQYF
17	TRBD1	NA	TRBV5-6	TRBJ1-2	TGTGCCAGCAGCTCCCCCTTACCACGACAGGGAGTATGGGGCTACACCTTC	CASSSPLPRQGVWGYTF
17	TRBD2	NA	TRBV11-3	TRBJ2-2	TGTGCCAGCAGCACCGGGGTGACTAGCGGGTTCACCGGGGAGCTGTTTTTT	CASSTGVTSGFTGELFF
16	TRBD2	NA	TRBV10-2	TRBJ2-1	TGCGCCAGCACCTTCACTAGCGGGAGCCCCTACAATGAGCAGTTCTTC	CASTFTSGSPYNEQFF
13	NA	NA	TRBV6-2/TRBV6-3	TRBJ1-5	TGTGCCAGCAGCCCTTTGGAGTATCAGCCCCAGCATTTT	CASSPLEYQPQHF
17	TRBD2	NA	TRBV7-2	TRBJ2-1	TGTGCCAGCAGCCCATTTAGCGGGTTTAGCTCCTACAATGAGCAGTTCTTC	CASSPFSGFSSYNEQFF
17	TRBD1	NA	TRBV11-3	TRBJ2-1	TGTGCCAGCAGCAACCCGGGGACAGGGGGAAACTACAATGAGCAGTTCTTC	CASSNPGTGGNYNEQFF
14	NA	NA	TRBV18	TRBJ1-5	TGTGCCAGCTCACCAGATAACATCAATCAGCCCCAGCATTTT	CASSPDNINQPQHF